The 10 T cell receptor beta chains presented below share a single source sample, sequenced in a study of blood T cells in healthy people across ages. Combining a sample-barcoded 5' primer with a J-beta primer mix, a second PCR ran for about 6 to 11 cycles. MiXCR, applied by TCRdb to the 5' RACE reads, yields one record per CDR3 protein. The data show roughly 1,500,000 distinct CDR3 sequences, 34% seen once. Sequencing was done on a sample of blood. These receptors were taken from a woman aged 25-40 years in good health.

This clonotype was observed at least ten times. The CDR3: CSASASFLLGDTQYF. CDR3 DNA sequence: TGCAGTGCTAGTGCTAGCTTCCTTCTCGGGGATACGCAGTATTTT. V usage is TRBV20-1 and J usage is TRBJ2-3; weak D call: TRBD2 (5 bases). CDR1 and CDR2 (germline): DFQATT, SNEGSKA (reference sequence). Trimming took 3 bases from V and 6 from J, leaving 19 bases between them. The CDR3 spans 15 residues.

The V gene is TRBV7-9, the J gene TRBJ2-7; 7 positions match TRBD1. The ends lost 5 bases at V and 4 bases at J; junction bases unmatched: 11. Germline V gene sequence: CDR1 SEHNR, CDR2 FQNEAQ (reference sequence). The CDR3 length is 15 residues. DNA of the CDR3: TGTGCCAGCAGCACAAGACCTGGGACAGAGTACGAGCAGTACTTC. This sequence encodes CASSTRPGTEYEQYF.

The chain links TRBV12-3 or TRBV12-4 to TRBJ2-6; TRBD1 matches 10 bases. The CDR3 loop spans 18 amino acids. The V gene end was trimmed by 3 bases and the J gene end by 4 bases; junction bases not matched to a gene: 9. The CDR3 sequence is CASSFTGTGAAGANVLTF. For the CDR3, the DNA is TGTGCCAGCAGTTTTACCGGGACAGGGGCGGCAGGGGCCAACGTCCTGACTTTC.

Only a few counts were recorded for this clonotype. The V gene is TRBV6-1, the J gene TRBJ2-7; 11 bases are a match to TRBD2. Trimming cost V 2 bases and J 3 bases; bases outside gene matches: 12. CDR1 and CDR2 (germline): MNHNS, SASEGT. This CDR3 is built from 18 residues. CDR3 nucleotides: TGTGCCAGCAGTGAATTAAGGTGGTTAGGGACTAGCGGCTACGAGCAGTACTTC. It yields the protein CASSELRWLGTSGYEQYF.

This chain links TRBV11-3 with TRBJ1-5; possibly TRBD1 for D (5 bases). This CDR3 region has 10 residues. The V gene's germline CDR1 is SGHNT and CDR2 YENEEA. Trimming pared 11 bases from V and 6 bases from J, leaving 8 bases between. The CDR3: CADRGQPQHF. The DNA of the CDR3 is TGTGCCGATAGGGGTCAGCCCCAGCATTTT.

This clonotype occurred a few times. The V gene is TRBV3-1, the J gene TRBJ2-3; possibly TRBD2 for D (5 bases). Germline V CDR1 and CDR2: LGHDT, YNNKEL (reference sequence). The germline V and J ends were trimmed by 3 bases and 14 bases, with 18 bases remaining between them. The CDR3 loop spans 13 amino acids. CDR3 nucleotide sequence: TGTGCCAGCAGCCAGGCGGACTCCAGCCCCCCGTATTTT. Amino acids: CASSQADSSPPYF.

In its sample, this clonotype was seen a few times. This chain's CDR3 is CSARDETGKGRNTEAFF. CDR3 bases: TGCAGTGCTAGAGATGAGACAGGGAAGGGTAGGAACACTGAAGCTTTCTTT. The chain employs TRBV20-1 and TRBJ1-1; TRBD1 matches 7 bases. This CDR3 spans 17 amino acids. Trimming at V came to 0 bases and at J to 1 base, leaving 11 bases not matched to a gene. Germline CDR1 DFQATT, CDR2 SNEGSKA (reference sequence).

The CDR3: CATGDTSRYGYTF. For the CDR3, the DNA is TGTGCCACTGGGGACACCTCGCGGTATGGCTACACCTTC. The chain couples TRBV28 to TRBJ1-2; weak D call: TRBD1 (6 bases). The CDR3 runs to 13 residues. Between the trimmed V and J ends, which lost 10 bases and 5 bases, there was a span of 17 bases. Germline CDR1 MDHEN, CDR2 SYDVKM.

Concerning this clonotype itself: Possible read error: a much larger clone is one base away. The V call is TRBV12-3 or TRBV12-4, the J call TRBJ2-5, with D possibly being TRBD2 (5 bases). There are 13 residues in the CDR3. V was pared by 4 bases and J by 11 bases, with 17 bases between. The CDR3 nucleotides read TGTGCCAGCAGTTGGACTGGGTACAATGAGCAGTACTTC. Amino acid sequence: CASSWTGYNEQYF.

Turning to this clonotype: Without the conserved terminal phenylalanine or tryptophan, this CDR3 likely stems from a read error. The DNA is left out, because the CDR3 cannot be placed on it with certainty; the CDR3 is given as TCRdb lists it. The V and J genes are TRBV5-1 and TRBJ2-7; the DNA was not used to check the table's D call, TRBD1. Germline values: CDR1 SGHRS, CDR2 YFSETQ. 15 amino acids form the CDR3, both terminal residues included. The CDR3 spells CASSQAASADYEQHY.